The clone carrying this TCR beta chain was picked up one time. The data stem from a study of blood T cell repertoires in COVID-19. In the study overall: The United States, Italy and Spain were the sources of the acute and convalescent COVID-19 samples.

As originally analysed: Estimation of nucleated cell counts was performed using reference gene primer amplification. This table comes from immunoSEQ multiplex PCR, and its TCRdb copy is limited to in-frame clones, with some not included. That table furnishes V, J and clone size, whereas the DNA furnished D and trimming. The sample records under 150,000 clones, about 84% being singletons. Trimming cost V 4 bases and J 9 bases, with 15 bases left between them. The CDR3 is 13 residues long. Germline loops: CDR1 LGHDT, CDR2 YNNKEL (reference sequence). The clonotype originates from a man between 60 and 75 years old with active or convalescent COVID-19. This rearrangement joins TRBV3-1 (or the pseudogene TRBV3-2) to TRBJ1-1; weak D call: TRBD1 (6 bases). Sequenced: peripheral blood. The CDR3 nucleotides read TGTGCCAGCAGCCCTTATGGAGGACAGCAAGCTTTCTTT. Translated: CASSPYGGQQAFF.